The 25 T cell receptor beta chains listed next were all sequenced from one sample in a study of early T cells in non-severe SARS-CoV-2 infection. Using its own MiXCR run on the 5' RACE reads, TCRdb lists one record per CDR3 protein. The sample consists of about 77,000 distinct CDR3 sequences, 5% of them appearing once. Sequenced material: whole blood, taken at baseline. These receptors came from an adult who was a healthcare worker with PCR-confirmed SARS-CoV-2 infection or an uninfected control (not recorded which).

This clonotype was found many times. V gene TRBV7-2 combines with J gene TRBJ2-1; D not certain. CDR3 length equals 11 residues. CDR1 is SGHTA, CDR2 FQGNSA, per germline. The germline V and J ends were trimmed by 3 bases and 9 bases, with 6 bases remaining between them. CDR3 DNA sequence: TGTGCCAGCAGCTTTTCGGTTGAGCAGTTCTTC. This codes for CASSFSVEQFF.

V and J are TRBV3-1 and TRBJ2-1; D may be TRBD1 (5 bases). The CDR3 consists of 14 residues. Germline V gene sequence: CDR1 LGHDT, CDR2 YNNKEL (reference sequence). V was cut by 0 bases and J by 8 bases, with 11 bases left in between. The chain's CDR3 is CASSQESRGHEQFF. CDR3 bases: TGTGCCAGCAGCCAAGAATCTAGGGGTCATGAGCAGTTCTTC.

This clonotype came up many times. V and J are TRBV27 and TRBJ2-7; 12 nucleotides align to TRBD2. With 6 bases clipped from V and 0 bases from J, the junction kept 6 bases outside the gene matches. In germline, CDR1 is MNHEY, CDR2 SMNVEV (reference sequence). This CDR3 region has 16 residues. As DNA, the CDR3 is TGTGCCAGCAGGCCTGGACTAGCGGGAAACTCCTACGAGCAGTACTTC. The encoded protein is CASRPGLAGNSYEQYF.

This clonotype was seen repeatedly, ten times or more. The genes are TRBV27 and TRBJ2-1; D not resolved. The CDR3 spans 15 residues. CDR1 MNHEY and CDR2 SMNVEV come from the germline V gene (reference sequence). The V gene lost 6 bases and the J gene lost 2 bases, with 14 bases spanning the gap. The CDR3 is CASSAEKRPYNEQFF. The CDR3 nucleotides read TGTGCCAGCAGCGCAGAAAAACGCCCCTACAATGAGCAGTTCTTC.

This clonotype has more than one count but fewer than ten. This chain's CDR3 is CASSSTGGAETQYF. The CDR3 coding sequence is TGTGCCAGCAGCTCGACAGGGGGCGCAGAGACCCAGTACTTC. The rearrangement uses TRBV7-7 and TRBJ2-5, with TRBD1 matching 10 bases. The CDR3 runs 14 residues. CDR1 and CDR2 (germline): SSHAT, FNYEAQ (reference sequence). Trimming at V came to 4 bases and at J to 4 bases, leaving 3 bases not matched to a gene.

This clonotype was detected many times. CDR3 sequence: CASSPYPEADTQYF. In nucleotides, the CDR3 is TGTGCCAGCAGCCCCTACCCTGAAGCAGATACGCAGTATTTT. The chain uses TRBV3-1 and TRBJ2-3; no clear D gene. This CDR3 region has 14 residues. Trimming shortened V by 4 bases and J by 4 bases, and 12 bases separated the two germline ends. Germline-derived CDR1 and CDR2 are LGHDT and YNNKEL (reference sequence).

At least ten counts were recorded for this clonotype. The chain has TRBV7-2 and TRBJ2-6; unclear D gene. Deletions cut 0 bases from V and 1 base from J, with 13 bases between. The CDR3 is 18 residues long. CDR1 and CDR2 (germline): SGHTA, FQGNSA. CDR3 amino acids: CASSLAGPSLSGANVLTF. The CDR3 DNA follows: TGTGCCAGCAGCTTAGCAGGACCGAGTTTATCTGGGGCCAACGTCCTGACTTTC. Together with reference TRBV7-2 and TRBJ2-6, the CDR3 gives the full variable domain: GAGVSQSPSNKVTEKGKDVELRCDPISGHTALYWYRQSLGQGLEFLIYFQGNSAPDKSGLPSDRFSAERTGGSVSTLTIQRTQQEDSAVYLCASSLAGPSLSGANVLTFGAGSRLTVL.

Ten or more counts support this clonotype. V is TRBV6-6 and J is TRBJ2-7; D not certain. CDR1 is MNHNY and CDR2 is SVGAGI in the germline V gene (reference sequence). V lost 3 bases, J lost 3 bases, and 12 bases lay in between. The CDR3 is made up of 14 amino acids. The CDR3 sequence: CASSYTHPFYEQYF. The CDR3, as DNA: TGTGCCAGCAGTTATACACATCCCTTCTACGAGCAGTACTTC.

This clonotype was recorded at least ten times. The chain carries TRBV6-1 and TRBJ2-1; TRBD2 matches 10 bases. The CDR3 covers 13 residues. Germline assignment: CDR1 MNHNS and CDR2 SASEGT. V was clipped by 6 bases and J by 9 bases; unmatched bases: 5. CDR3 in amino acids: CASRTSGRLEQFF. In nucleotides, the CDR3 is TGTGCCAGCAGGACTAGCGGGCGGCTTGAGCAGTTCTTC.

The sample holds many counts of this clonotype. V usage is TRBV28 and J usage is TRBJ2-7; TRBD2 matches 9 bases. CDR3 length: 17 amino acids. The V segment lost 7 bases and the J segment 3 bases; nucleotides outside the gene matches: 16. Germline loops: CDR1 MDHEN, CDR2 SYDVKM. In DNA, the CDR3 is TGTGCCAGCACCCCGGAGGGGCGGGAGGGCCCCAACTACGAGCAGTACTTC. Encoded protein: CASTPEGREGPNYEQYF. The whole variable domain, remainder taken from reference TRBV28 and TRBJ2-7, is DVKVTQSSRYLVKRTGEKVFLECVQDMDHENMFWYRQDPGLGLRLIYFSYDVKMKEKGDIPEGYSVSREKKERFSLILESASTNQTSMYLCASTPEGREGPNYEQYFGPGTRLTVT.

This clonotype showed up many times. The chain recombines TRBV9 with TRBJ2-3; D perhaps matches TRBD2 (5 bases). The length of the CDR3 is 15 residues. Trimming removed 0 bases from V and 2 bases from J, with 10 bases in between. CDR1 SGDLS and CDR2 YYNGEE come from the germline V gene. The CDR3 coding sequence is TGTGCCAGCAGCGTAGACGTGGGAGCCACAGATACGCAGTATTTT. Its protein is CASSVDVGATDTQYF.

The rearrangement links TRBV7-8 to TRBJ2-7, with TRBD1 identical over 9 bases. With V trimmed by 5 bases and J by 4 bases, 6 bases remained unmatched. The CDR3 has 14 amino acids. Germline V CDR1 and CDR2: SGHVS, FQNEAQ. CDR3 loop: CASSLIGQGYEQYF. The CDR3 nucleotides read TGTGCCAGCAGCCTGATAGGACAGGGGTACGAGCAGTACTTC. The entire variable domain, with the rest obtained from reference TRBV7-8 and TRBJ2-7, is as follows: GAGVSQSPRYKVAKRGQDVALRCDPISGHVSLFWYQQALGQGPEFLTYFQNEAQLDKSGLPSDRFFAERPEGSVSTLKIQRTQQEDSAVYLCASSLIGQGYEQYFGPGTRLTVT.

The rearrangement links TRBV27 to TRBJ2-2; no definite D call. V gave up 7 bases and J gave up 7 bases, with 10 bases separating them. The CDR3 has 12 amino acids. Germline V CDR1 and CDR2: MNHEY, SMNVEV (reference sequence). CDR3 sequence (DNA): TGTGCCAGCACATCAAGTTTCGGGGAGCTGTTTTTT. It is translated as CASTSSFGELFF.

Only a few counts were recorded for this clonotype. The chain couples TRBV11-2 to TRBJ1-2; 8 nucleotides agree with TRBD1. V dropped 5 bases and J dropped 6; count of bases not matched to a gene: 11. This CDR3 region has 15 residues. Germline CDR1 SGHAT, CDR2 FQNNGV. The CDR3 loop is CASSHRDRLWNGYTF. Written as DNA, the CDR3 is TGTGCCAGCAGCCATAGGGACAGGCTATGGAATGGCTACACCTTC. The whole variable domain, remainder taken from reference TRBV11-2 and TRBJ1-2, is EAGVAQSPRYKIIEKRQSVAFWCNPISGHATLYWYQQILGQGPKLLIQFQNNGVVDDSQLPKDRFSAERLKGVDSTLKIQPAKLEDSAVYLCASSHRDRLWNGYTFGSGTRLTVV.

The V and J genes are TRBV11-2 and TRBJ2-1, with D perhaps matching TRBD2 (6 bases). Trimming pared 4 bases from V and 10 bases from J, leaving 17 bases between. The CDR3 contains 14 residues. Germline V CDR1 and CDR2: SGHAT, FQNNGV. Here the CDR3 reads CASSSPGGFKEQFF. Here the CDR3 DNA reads TGTGCCAGCAGCTCCCCAGGAGGGTTTAAGGAGCAGTTCTTC.

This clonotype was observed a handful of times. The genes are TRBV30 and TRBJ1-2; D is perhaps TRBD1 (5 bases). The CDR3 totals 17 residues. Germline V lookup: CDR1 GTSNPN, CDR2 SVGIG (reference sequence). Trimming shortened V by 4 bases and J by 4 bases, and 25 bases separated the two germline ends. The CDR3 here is CAWIPKGGGFEVYGYTF. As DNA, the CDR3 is TGTGCCTGGATTCCCAAGGGTGGGGGTTTCGAAGTCTATGGCTACACCTTC.

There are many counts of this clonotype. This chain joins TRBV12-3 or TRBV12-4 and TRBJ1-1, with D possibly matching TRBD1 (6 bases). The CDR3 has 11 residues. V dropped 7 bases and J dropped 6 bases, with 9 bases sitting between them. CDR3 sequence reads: CASMQGPEAFF. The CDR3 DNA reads TGTGCCAGCATGCAGGGGCCTGAAGCTTTCTTT.

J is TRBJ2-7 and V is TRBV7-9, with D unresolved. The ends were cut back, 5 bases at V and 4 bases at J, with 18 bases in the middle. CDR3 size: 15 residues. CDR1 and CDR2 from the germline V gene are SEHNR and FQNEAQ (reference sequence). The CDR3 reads CASSPRDRLGYEQYF. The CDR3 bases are TGTGCCAGCAGCCCCCGCGACCGACTGGGGTACGAGCAGTACTTC.

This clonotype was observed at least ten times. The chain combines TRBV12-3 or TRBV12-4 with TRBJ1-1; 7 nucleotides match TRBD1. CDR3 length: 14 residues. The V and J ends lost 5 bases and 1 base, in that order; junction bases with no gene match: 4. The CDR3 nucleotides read TGTGCCAGCAGTCTTGGACAGGAGAACACTGAAGCTTTCTTT. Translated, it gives CASSLGQENTEAFF.

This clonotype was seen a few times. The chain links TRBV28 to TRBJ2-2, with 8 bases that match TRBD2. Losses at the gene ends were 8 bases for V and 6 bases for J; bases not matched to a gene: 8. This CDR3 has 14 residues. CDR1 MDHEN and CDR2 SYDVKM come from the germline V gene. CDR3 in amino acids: CASGPTSAAGELFF. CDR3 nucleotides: TGTGCCAGCGGGCCGACTAGCGCCGCCGGGGAGCTGTTTTTT.

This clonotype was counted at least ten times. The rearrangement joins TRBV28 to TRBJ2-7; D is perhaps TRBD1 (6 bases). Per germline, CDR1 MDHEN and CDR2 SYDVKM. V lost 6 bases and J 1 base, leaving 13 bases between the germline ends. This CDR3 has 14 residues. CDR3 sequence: CASSLQGWSYEQYF. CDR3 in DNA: TGTGCCAGCAGCCTACAGGGTTGGTCCTACGAGCAGTACTTC.

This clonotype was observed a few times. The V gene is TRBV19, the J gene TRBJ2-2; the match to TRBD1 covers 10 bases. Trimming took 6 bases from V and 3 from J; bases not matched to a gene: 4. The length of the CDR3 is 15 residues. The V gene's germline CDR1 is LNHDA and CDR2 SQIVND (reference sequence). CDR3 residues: CASRTGTGDTGELFF. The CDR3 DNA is TGTGCCAGTAGAACCGGGACAGGGGACACCGGGGAGCTGTTTTTT.

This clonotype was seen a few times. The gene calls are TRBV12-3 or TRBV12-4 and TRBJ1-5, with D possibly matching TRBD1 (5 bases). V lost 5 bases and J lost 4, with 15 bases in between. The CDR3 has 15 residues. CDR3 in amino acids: CASSLYDGGNQPQHF. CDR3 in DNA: TGTGCCAGCAGTCTGTACGACGGGGGGAATCAGCCCCAGCATTTT.

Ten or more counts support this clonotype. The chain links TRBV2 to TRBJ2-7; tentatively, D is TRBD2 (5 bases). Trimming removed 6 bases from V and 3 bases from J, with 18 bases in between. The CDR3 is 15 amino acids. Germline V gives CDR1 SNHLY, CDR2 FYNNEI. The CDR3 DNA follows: TGTGCCAGCAGCGATCCAGACTACGGCGACTACGAGCAGTACTTC. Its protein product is CASSDPDYGDYEQYF.

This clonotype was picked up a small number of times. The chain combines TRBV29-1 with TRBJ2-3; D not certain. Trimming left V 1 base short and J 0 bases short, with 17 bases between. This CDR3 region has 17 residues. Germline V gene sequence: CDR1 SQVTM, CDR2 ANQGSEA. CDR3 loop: CSVEGLTLSASTDTQYF. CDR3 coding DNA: TGCAGCGTTGAAGGTCTAACATTGTCCGCTAGCACAGATACGCAGTATTTT.